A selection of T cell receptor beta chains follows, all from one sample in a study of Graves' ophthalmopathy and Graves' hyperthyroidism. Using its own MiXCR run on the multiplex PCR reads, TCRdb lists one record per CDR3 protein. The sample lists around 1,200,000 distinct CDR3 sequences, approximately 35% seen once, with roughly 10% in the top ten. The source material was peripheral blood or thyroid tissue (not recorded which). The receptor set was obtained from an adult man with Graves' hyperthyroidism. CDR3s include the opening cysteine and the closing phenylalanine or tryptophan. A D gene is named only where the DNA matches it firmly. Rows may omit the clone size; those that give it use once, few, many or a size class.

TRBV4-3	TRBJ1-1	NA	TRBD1	CASSPDRVMNTEAFF	TGCGCCAGCAGCCCGGACAGGGTGATGAACACTGAAGCTTTCTTT
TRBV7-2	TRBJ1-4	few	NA	CASSLRGTTNEKLFF	TGTGCCAGCAGCTTAAGGGGGACGACTAATGAAAAACTGTTTTTT
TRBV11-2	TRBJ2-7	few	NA	CASSQDESEQYF	TGTGCCAGCAGCCAAGATGAAAGCGAGCAGTACTTC
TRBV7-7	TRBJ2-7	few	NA	CASSAEFKPNPYEQYF	TGTGCCAGCAGCGCAGAATTTAAACCGAATCCCTACGAGCAGTACTTC
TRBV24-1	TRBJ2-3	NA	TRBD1	CATSDLPSRGPADTQYF	TGTGCCACCAGTGATTTGCCCTCCAGGGGGCCGGCAGATACGCAGTATTTT
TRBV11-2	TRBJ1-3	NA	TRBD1	CASSPSDRAYGYTIYF	TGTGCCAGCAGCCCCTCGGACAGGGCGTATGGCTACACCATATATTTT
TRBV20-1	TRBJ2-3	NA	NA	CSARPLADPADTQYF	TGCAGTGCTAGACCCCTAGCTGATCCAGCAGATACGCAGTATTTT
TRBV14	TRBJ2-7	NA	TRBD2	CASTLAGREERQYF	TGTGCCAGCACCCTAGCGGGGCGGGAGGAACGGCAGTACTTC
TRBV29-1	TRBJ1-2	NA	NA	CSVGRAGKFYGYTF	TGCAGCGTTGGACGGGCAGGGAAGTTCTATGGCTACACCTTC
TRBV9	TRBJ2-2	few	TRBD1	CASSPRTGSLPRNTGELFF	TGTGCCAGCAGCCCTCGGACAGGGTCCTTACCCCGAAACACCGGGGAGCTGTTTTTT
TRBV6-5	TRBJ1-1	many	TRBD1	CASRGQGRRTEAFF	TGTGCCAGCAGAGGACAGGGCAGACGGACTGAAGCTTTCTTT
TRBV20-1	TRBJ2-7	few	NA	CSARTGTRYYEQYF	TGCAGTGCTCGGACAGGGACTAGGTACTACGAGCAGTACTTC
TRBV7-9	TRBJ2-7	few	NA	CASSPGRTGRTGSKAYEQYF	TGTGCCAGCTCACCCGGGAGGACAGGGAGGACAGGGAGTAAGGCCTACGAGCAGTACTTC
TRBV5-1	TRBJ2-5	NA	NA	CASSPGQRGSQETQYF	TGCGCCAGCAGCCCGGGACAGCGGGGGAGCCAAGAGACCCAGTACTTC
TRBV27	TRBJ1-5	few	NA	CASRQSGRTNQPQHF	TGTGCCAGCAGGCAAAGCGGACGTACAAATCAGCCCCAGCATTTT
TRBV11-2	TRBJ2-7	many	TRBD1	CASSLTGTEYEQYF	TGTGCCAGCAGCCTTACCGGGACAGAATACGAGCAGTACTTC
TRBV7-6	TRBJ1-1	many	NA	CASSSRQNTEAFF	TGTGCCAGCAGCTCAAGACAGAACACTGAAGCTTTCTTT
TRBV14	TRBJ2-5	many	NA	CASSQGRQLRETQYF	TGTGCCAGCAGCCAAGGACGGCAGCTGCGGGAGACCCAGTACTTC
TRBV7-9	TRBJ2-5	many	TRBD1	CASSLNDRGQETQYF	TGTGCCAGCAGCTTAAATGACAGGGGCCAGGAGACCCAGTACTTC
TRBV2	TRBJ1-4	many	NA	CASRASSGATNEKLFF	TGTGCCAGCAGAGCCTCCTCAGGAGCAACTAATGAAAAACTGTTTTTT
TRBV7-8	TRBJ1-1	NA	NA	CASRGRGPEAFF	TGTGCCAGCAGGGGGCGGGGGCCTGAAGCTTTCTTT
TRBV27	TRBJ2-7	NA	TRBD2	CASSSPPGLAGDEQYF	TGTGCCAGCAGTTCTCCCCCGGGACTAGCGGGAGACGAGCAGTACTTC
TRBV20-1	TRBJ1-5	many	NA	CSAKTGLRNQPQHF	TGCAGTGCCAAGACGGGGTTACGGAATCAGCCCCAGCATTTT
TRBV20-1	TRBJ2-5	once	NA	CSARARGRETQYF	TGCAGTGCTAGAGCGAGGGGGAGGGAGACCCAGTACTTC
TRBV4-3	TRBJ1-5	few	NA	CASSQVFEGYSNQPQHF	TGCGCCAGCAGCCAGGTTTTTGAGGGGTATAGCAATCAGCCCCAGCATTTT
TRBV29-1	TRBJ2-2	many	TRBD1	CSVADRGGGELFF	TGCAGCGTCGCTGACAGGGGAGGCGGGGAGCTGTTTTTT
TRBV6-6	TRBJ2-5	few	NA	CASSSATAGKETQYF	TGTGCCAGCTCGAGCGCCACAGCTGGAAAAGAGACCCAGTACTTC
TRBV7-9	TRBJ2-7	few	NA	CASSLTIGPYEQYF	TGTGCCAGCAGCTTAACGATCGGGCCCTACGAGCAGTACTTC
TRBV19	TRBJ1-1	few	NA	CASSSQVFEAFF	TGTGCCAGTAGTTCCCAGGTGTTTGAAGCTTTCTTT
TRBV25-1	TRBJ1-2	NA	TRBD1	CASSALGDRGLDTF	TGTGCCAGCAGTGCCCTGGGGGACAGGGGTTTAGACACCTTC
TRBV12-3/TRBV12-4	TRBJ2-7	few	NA	CASSPGTLPYEQYF	TGTGCCAGCAGTCCCGGGACCTTACCCTACGAGCAGTACTTC
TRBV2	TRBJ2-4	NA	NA	CASSDWGAGDIQYF	TGTGCCAGCAGTGATTGGGGGGCGGGGGACATTCAGTACTTC
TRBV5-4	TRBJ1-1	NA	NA	CAAGPGPVSTEAFF	TGTGCCGCGGGTCCAGGGCCGGTTAGCACTGAAGCTTTCTTT
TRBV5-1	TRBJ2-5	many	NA	CASSRTGNEQETQYF	TGCGCCAGCAGCCGCACGGGCAACGAGCAAGAGACCCAGTACTTC